The 24 T cell receptor beta chains given below trace back to one sample, sequenced in a study of shared clonotypes between healthy human individuals. Profiled with immunoSEQ multiplex PCR; TCRdb holds only in-frame clones, not every one. The repertoire consists of some 2.3 million clones, with 85% to 95% occurring once and the leading ten covering 0.39%. The sequenced sample consisted of naive CD4+ T cells from PBMCs. Subset defined: CD45RA+ positively selected. These receptors all come from a man between 18 and 29 years old in good health. Some clones in this sample may be carry-over from other donors' samples.

The chain combines TRBV12-5 with TRBJ1-1; the match to TRBD1 covers 9 bases. The CDR3 runs to 17 residues. CDR1 and CDR2 from the germline V gene are LGHNT and FRNRAP. Unmatched junction bases numbered 12, after V lost 3 bases and J lost 4 bases. CDR3 in amino acids: CASGLQPPGQGTTEAFF. CDR3 DNA: TGTGCTAGTGGTTTACAACCTCCGGGACAGGGAACCACTGAAGCTTTCTTT.

This clone was observed once. The chain joins TRBV10-3 to TRBJ1-5; 8 nucleotides align to TRBD1. The J segment lost 5 bases and the V segment lost 0 bases, leaving 6 bases of the junction unmatched. CDR1 and CDR2 from the germline V gene are ENHRY and SYGVKD. The CDR3 consists of 16 residues. The CDR3 here is CAISESARGQDQPQHF. In DNA form, the CDR3 reads TGTGCCATCAGTGAGTCGGCCAGGGGACAGGATCAGCCCCAGCATTTT.

Concerning this clone itself: The junction shows a germline mismatch at one end, possibly a read error. The rearrangement joins TRBV28 to TRBJ1-1; 9 positions match TRBD1. The germline V gene encodes CDR1 MDHEN and CDR2 SYDVKM. The CDR3 runs 13 residues. The CDR3 reads CASSFSGTGTPDF. CDR3 in DNA: TGTGCCAGCAGTTTCTCCGGGACAGGGACTCCCGACTTT.

As concerns this clone: Other DNA variants within this sample encode the same CDR3. This chain joins TRBV6-6 and TRBJ1-3; the D gene is possibly TRBD1 (6 bases). V shed 6 bases and J shed 0 bases, with 9 bases lying between them. Germline V gene lookup returns CDR1 MNHNY and CDR2 SVGAGI (reference sequence). This CDR3 has 14 amino acids. The DNA for the CDR3 is TGTGCCAGCAGCCGGACAGACTCTGGAAACACCATATATTTT. The encoded protein is CASSRTDSGNTIYF.

The chain combines TRBV7-3 with TRBJ2-7, with D possibly TRBD1 on 5 matching bases. Trimming removed 5 bases from V and 1 base from J, with 12 bases in between. CDR1 is SGHTA, CDR2 FQGTGA, per germline. The length of the CDR3 is 14 residues. The CDR3 DNA reads TGTGCCAGCAGCCGAACCAGGGATTCCTACGAGCAGTACTTC. Its protein product is CASSRTRDSYEQYF. Based on the CDR3 plus reference TRBV7-3 and TRBJ2-7, the full variable domain is GAGVSQTPSNKVTEKGKYVELRCDPISGHTALYWYRQSLGQGPEFLIYFQGTGAADDSGLPNDRFFAVRPEGSVSTLKIQRTERGDSAVYLCASSRTRDSYEQYFGPGTRLTVT.

This clone was picked up one time. V is TRBV9 and J is TRBJ2-7; no reliable D call. The CDR3 length is 14 residues. Per germline, CDR1 SGDLS and CDR2 YYNGEE. Trimming shortened V by 4 bases and J by 3 bases, and 14 bases separated the two germline ends. Written as DNA, the CDR3 is TGTGCCAGCAGCCCCAGAGCCACAAGCTACGAGCAGTACTTC. This encodes CASSPRATSYEQYF.

The rearrangement links TRBV11-3 to TRBJ2-2, with 8 positions matching TRBD2. The CDR3 is 16 residues long. J was trimmed by 4 bases and V by 5 bases; bases with no gene match: 9. Germline assignment: CDR1 SGHNT and CDR2 YENEEA. CDR3 bases: TGTGCCAGCAGCCCTCGTCCCGGGGGGGGCACCGGGGAGCTGTTTTTT. Translated: CASSPRPGGGTGELFF.

A word on this clone: Other DNA sequences from this sample encode an identical CDR3 as well. The rearrangement uses TRBV7-2 and TRBJ2-7; 7 bases agree with TRBD2. The ends lost 1 base at V and 2 bases at J; junction bases unmatched: 2. The V gene's germline CDR1 is SGHTA and CDR2 FQGNSA. The CDR3 totals 14 residues. The CDR3 loop reads CASSLVRGAYEQYF. The CDR3, as DNA: TGTGCCAGCAGCTTAGTTCGGGGGGCCTACGAGCAGTACTTC.

This clone is a singleton in its sample. The J gene is TRBJ2-1, the V gene TRBV5-1; possible D gene TRBD1, 5 bases. Germline V lookup: CDR1 SGHRS, CDR2 YFSETQ. Trimming removed 2 bases at V and 9 bases at J, with 12 bases between. The CDR3 covers 13 residues. The CDR3 bases are TGCGCCAGCAGCTTTGGGGCCCCCAGTGAGCAGTTCTTC. Protein: CASSFGAPSEQFF.

The J gene is TRBJ1-2, the V gene TRBV29-1, with D hard to call. V gave up 4 bases and J gave up 5 bases, with 8 bases separating them. Germline CDR1 SQVTM, CDR2 ANQGSEA. CDR3 size: 11 residues. The CDR3 protein is CSVASSYGYTF. CDR3 sequence (DNA): TGCAGCGTTGCCAGTTCATATGGCTACACCTTC.

This clone was counted once. The chain carries TRBV6-5 and TRBJ2-7; D assignment may be TRBD1 or TRBD2 (5 bases each). The germline gives CDR1 MNHEY, CDR2 SVGAGI. The CDR3 is made up of 14 amino acids. Trimming cost V 5 bases and J 0 bases, with 11 bases left between them. Here the CDR3 reads CASSRKGSSYEQYF. The DNA of the CDR3 is TGTGCCAGCAGTAGAAAGGGGAGCTCCTACGAGCAGTACTTC.

CDR3 nucleotide sequence: TGTGCCCGCGTAGGGCAAGAGACCCAGTACTTC. Residues: CARVGQETQYF. The chain combines TRBV11-2 with TRBJ2-5, with D unresolved. The CDR3 has 11 amino acids. CDR1 is SGHAT, CDR2 FQNNGV, per germline. Trimming shortened V by 11 bases and J by 2 bases, and 9 bases separated the two germline ends.

V is TRBV5-1 and J is TRBJ2-3; no firm D call. V was trimmed by 4 bases and J by 6 bases, leaving 9 bases between them. Germline V CDR1 and CDR2: SGHRS, YFSETQ. The CDR3 spans 12 residues. CDR3 sequence reads: CASSRARDTQYF. The DNA for the CDR3 is TGCGCCAGCAGCCGGGCCCGGGATACGCAGTATTTT.

The rearrangement uses TRBV11-1 and TRBJ2-1; 8 bases agree with TRBD2. There are 18 residues in the CDR3. Unmatched junction bases numbered 10, after V lost 2 bases and J lost 1 base. Germline assignment: CDR1 SGHAT and CDR2 FQDESV (reference sequence). CDR3 sequence: CASSLRAGSGGSYNEQFF. The CDR3, as DNA: TGTGCCAGCAGCTTAAGGGCGGGAAGCGGGGGTTCCTACAATGAGCAGTTCTTC.

The chain carries TRBV6-4 and TRBJ2-7, with 11 bases that match TRBD2. The germline V gene encodes CDR1 MRHNA and CDR2 SNTAGT. This CDR3 is 18 amino acids long. Trimming took 6 bases from V and 1 from J; bases not matched to a gene: 14. The CDR3 loop reads CASRARTDLAGGSYEQYF. For the CDR3, the DNA is TGTGCCAGCAGGGCACGAACCGATCTAGCGGGGGGTTCCTACGAGCAGTACTTC.

V gene TRBV10-3 combines with J gene TRBJ2-7, with 10 bases matching TRBD2. CDR3 length equals 16 residues. Losses at the gene ends were 3 bases for V and 4 bases for J; bases not matched to a gene: 9. Germline values: CDR1 ENHRY, CDR2 SYGVKD. The CDR3 DNA follows: TGTGCCATCAGTGACCGTAGAGCGGGAGGGCGGTACGAGCAGTACTTC. Its translation: CAISDRRAGGRYEQYF.

This chain links TRBV7-9 with TRBJ1-1; no reliable D call. This CDR3 is built from 15 residues. The germline V gene encodes CDR1 SEHNR and CDR2 FQNEAQ (reference sequence). The V and J ends lost 2 bases and 10 bases respectively, with 20 bases between them. In nucleotides, the CDR3 is TGTGCCAGCAGCTTACAGCGGGGAGAAACACGGGGAGCTTTCTTT. Its protein is CASSLQRGETRGAFF.

The genes are TRBV5-6 and TRBJ1-3; D is uncertain. The CDR3 contains 15 residues. V was pared by 1 base and J by 4 bases, with 12 bases between. CDR1 SGHDT and CDR2 YYEEEE come from the germline V gene. The DNA for the CDR3 is TGTGCCAGCAGCTTGAGGTGGGCAGGCGGAAACACCATATATTTT. Its protein is CASSLRWAGGNTIYF.

CDR3 residues: CASSSNSLRQRQNEKLFF. The DNA for the CDR3 is TGCGCCAGCAGCTCCAACTCGCTACGACAGCGGCAGAATGAAAAACTGTTTTTT. The chain carries TRBV5-1 and TRBJ1-4; D is possibly TRBD1 (5 bases). Per germline, CDR1 SGHRS and CDR2 YFSETQ. The CDR3 is 18 amino acids. The V end was cut by 3 bases, the J end by 5 bases, with 23 bases between. Full variable domain (outside the CDR3, taken from reference TRBV5-1 and TRBJ1-4): KAGVTQTPRYLIKTRGQQVTLSCSPISGHRSVSWYQQTPGQGLQFLFEYFSETQRNKGNFPGRFSGRQFSNSRSEMNVSTLELGDSALYLCASSSNSLRQRQNEKLFFGSGTQLSVL.

Remarks on this clone: The sample carries other DNA sequences with the same CDR3. V and J are TRBV5-4 and TRBJ2-3; a weak D match, TRBD2 (5 bases). Per the germline V gene, CDR1 is SGHNT and CDR2 is YYREEE (reference sequence). The V and J ends lost 0 bases and 4 bases respectively, with 6 bases between them. CDR3 length: 13 amino acids. DNA of the CDR3: TGTGCCAGCAGCTTGGGGGGAGCAGATACGCAGTATTTT. Residues: CASSLGGADTQYF.

This chain joins TRBV9 and TRBJ1-3; D is ambiguous. The CDR3 extends over 15 amino acids. The germline V and J ends were trimmed by 3 bases and 8 bases, with 18 bases remaining between them. Germline V CDR1 and CDR2: SGDLS, YYNGEE. Here the CDR3 reads CASSALSSGEDTIYF. CDR3 DNA sequence: TGTGCCAGCAGCGCCCTATCGTCCGGTGAGGACACCATATATTTT.

The chain links TRBV5-4 to TRBJ2-3; D is unclear. The ends were cut back, 6 bases at V and 1 base at J, with 3 bases in the middle. Germline values: CDR1 SGHNT, CDR2 YYREEE (reference sequence). The CDR3 contains 11 residues. The CDR3 reads CASTGTDTQYF. The CDR3 region has the DNA TGTGCCAGCACGGGCACAGATACGCAGTATTTT. The full variable domain, with the rest looked up from reference TRBV5-4 and TRBJ2-3, is ETGVTQSPTHLIKTRGQQVTLRCSSQSGHNTVSWYQQALGQGPQFIFQYYREEENGRGNFPPRFSGLQFPNYSSELNVNALELDDSALYLCASTGTDTQYFGPGTRLTVL.

This rearrangement joins TRBV5-8 to TRBJ1-4; 10 nucleotides align to TRBD1. The CDR3 runs to 15 residues. V gave up 2 bases and J gave up 6 bases; unmatched junction bases: 4. CDR1 is SGHTS, CDR2 YDEGEE, per germline. The CDR3 protein is CASSFRGQGYEKLFF. The CDR3 bases are TGTGCCAGCAGCTTTAGGGGACAGGGGTATGAAAAACTGTTTTTT.

The genes are TRBV18 and TRBJ2-3; 8 bases line up with TRBD2. The CDR3 contains 17 residues. Looked up from germline, CDR1 is KGHSH and CDR2 is LQKENI. The junction had 10 bases not matched to a gene; V was cut back by 3 bases and J by 2 bases. CDR3 sequence (DNA): TGTGCCAGCTCACCCCCCGCCCCACTAGCGGACACAGATACGCAGTATTTT. Translation: CASSPPAPLADTDTQYF.